This TCR beta chain was documented in a study of tumor-infiltrating lymphocytes in localized non-small cell lung cancer. Across the study: Patients included smokers and never-smokers with various histologies, some sampled after neoadjuvant chemotherapy. Each patient gave resected tumor and non-adjacent uninvolved lung tissue. Study results and limitations: Different pieces of the same tissue were used for each assay. IM1 and IM2 tumors showed no difference in T-cell fraction.

By share, this clone ranks as medium-sized. The antigen is unknown. Generated by immunoSEQ multiplex PCR, the TCRdb table keeps only in-frame clones and is missing some. Here the sample spans thousands of clones, about two thirds being singletons. The CDR3 runs to 14 residues. The V gene's germline CDR1 is MNHEY and CDR2 SMNVEV (reference sequence). With 5 bases clipped from V and 4 bases from J, the junction kept 7 bases outside the gene matches. The J gene is TRBJ1-2, the V gene TRBV27; 7 bases line up with TRBD1. The specimen was uninvolved lung tissue not adjacent to the tumor. The TCR comes from a human donor with non-small cell lung cancer. CDR3 coding DNA: TGTGCCAGCAGTCCAGTAGACAGGGTCTATGGCTACACCTTC. Translation gives CASSPVDRVYGYTF.